This TCR beta chain was captured by sequencing in a study of response to subunit inactivated influenza vaccine. Whole-study findings and limits: Authors suggested each seasonal flu vaccination may recruit only limited numbers of new T cells.

This clonotype was counted a few times. The antigen remains unidentified. TCRdb analysed the RT-PCR reads with MiXCR anew, one entry per CDR3 protein. The data hold roughly 500,000 distinct CDR3 sequences, with more than 15% observed a single time. The CDR3 spans 14 residues. Germline CDR1 MNHNS, CDR2 SASEGT. The germline V and J ends were trimmed by 7 bases and 1 base, with 10 bases remaining between them. This TCR derives from a man between 50 and 70 years old who received an inactivated influenza vaccine. Sample: CD4+ T cells sorted from PBMCs, taken 23 months after vaccination. The chain joins TRBV6-1 to TRBJ2-2; D call uncertain. In DNA form, the CDR3 reads TGTGCCAGCATCCCGACCCAGAACACCGGGGAGCTGTTTTTT. Amino acid sequence: CASIPTQNTGELFF.